This TCR beta chain was documented in a study of spatial heterogeneity in lung cancer. Study background: Compared with alpha-chain sequences, beta-chain sequences were consistently detected in greater numbers. General study results and limits: Intratumoral expanded alpha and beta TCR counts were found to track tumor mutation counts.

MiXCR, run by TCRdb on the 5' RACE reads, gives a single entry per CDR3 protein. The sample gives some 6,000 distinct CDR3 sequences, 9.1% of which show up once; just over 25% is in the top ten. Indicated time point: sample taken at primary tumor resection. Unsorted samples of tumor, nontumor lung or frozen PBMC had their whole RNA sequenced. This clonotype turned up a few times. What it binds is unknown. Trimming took off 3 bases at V and 6 bases at J, with 17 bases between the two ends. This CDR3 spans 15 amino acids. The chain is built from TRBV12-3 or TRBV12-4 and TRBJ1-2; unclear D gene. The sequence was collected from a female donor with early-stage non-small cell lung cancer. The specimen was lung tumor tissue, collected at surgery. Written as DNA, the CDR3 is TGTGCCAGCAGTTTGCGCCCAGGATCTGAACATGGCTACACCTTC. Protein sequence: CASSLRPGSEHGYTF.